Here is one T cell receptor (beta chain) with its context. Its antigen is undetermined. 13 Jbeta primers and 60 Vbeta primers were used for the PCR. Clones were read by immunoSEQ multiplex PCR, and TCRdb kept only the in-frame ones, dropping some. The sample lists about 150,000 clones, about four fifths seen once, with 4% to 4.5% in the top ten. Germline values: CDR1 MDHEN, CDR2 SYDVKM. The length of the CDR3 is 15 residues. Trimming cost V 7 bases and J 4 bases; bases outside gene matches: 8. The record originates from a study of cytomegalovirus exposure and HLA in healthy donors. Study results and limitations: The only immune exposure information that was available was CMV serostatus. For TCR beta chains, V- and J-gene trimming was later linked to a missense DCLRE1C variant. A later analysis reportedly identified an Asian-associated ancestry cluster as carrying fewer N-insertions than the roughly 700-donor mean.

This TCR was sampled from a woman between 35 and 50 years old in good health and CMV-seropositive. This chain connects TRBV28 to TRBJ2-3, with 10 nucleotides matching TRBD1. Source material: PBMCs. The CDR3 region is CASNEGQGGADTQYF. The CDR3 DNA reads as TGTGCCAGCAATGAAGGACAGGGGGGTGCAGATACGCAGTATTTT.